The clone carrying this T cell receptor (beta chain) turned up a few times. Its antigen is currently unknown. The V and J ends lost 0 bases and 8 bases respectively, with 13 bases between them. Germline CDR1 reads SGHVS; CDR2 reads FNYEAQ. This CDR3 is 15 amino acids long. Primed by a sample-barcoded 5' primer and a J-beta primer mix, a second PCR proceeded for roughly 7 to 11 cycles. TCRdb fed the 5' RACE reads into MiXCR, producing one record per CDR3 protein. The sample yields about 1,500,000 distinct CDR3 sequences, approximately 38% seen once. Healthy Russian Caucasian donors spanned ages about 6 to 100 years. This entry belongs to a study of blood T cells in healthy people across ages. Study conclusions and caveats: Naive CD4+ cells and diversity were both higher in long-lived donors than in aged donors. Per million T cells, the diversity of TCR beta decreased roughly linearly as age advanced.

This TCR derives from a woman between 18 and 29 years old in good health. This chain connects TRBV7-6 to TRBJ1-4; D ambiguous. Sequenced sample: blood. The CDR3 DNA follows: TGTGCCAGCAGCTTAGCGGAACTAGCGGGCGAAAAACTGTTTTTT. Translation gives CASSLAELAGEKLFF.